What follows is one T cell receptor (beta chain) and its context. The antigen is undetermined. Unique-molecular-identifier-tagged TCR beta cDNA libraries were used. The T cell input of roughly 0.95 to 11 million gave roughly 0.5 million cDNA molecules. TCRdb independently ran MiXCR on the PCR reads; one entry per CDR3 protein. The sample lists about 200,000 distinct CDR3 sequences, 29% occurring once. This sample is part of a study of post-analysis software for immune sequencing data. Regarding the study as a whole: TRBV segments more frequent in patients than in controls numbered five and included TRBV5-6, TRBV5-1 and TRBV20-1.

Trimming cost V 4 bases and J 8 bases, with 9 bases left between them. The CDR3 is 13 amino acids. Germline values: CDR1 MNHEY, CDR2 SVGAGI. Source material: blood. The sequence derives from a girl aged 2-17 years with multiple sclerosis. The chain is built from TRBV6-5 and TRBJ1-6, with D possibly TRBD1 on 5 matching bases. The CDR3 DNA is TGTGCCAGCAGTTCCAGGGAAGATTCACCCCTCCACTTT. Protein: CASSSREDSPLHF.